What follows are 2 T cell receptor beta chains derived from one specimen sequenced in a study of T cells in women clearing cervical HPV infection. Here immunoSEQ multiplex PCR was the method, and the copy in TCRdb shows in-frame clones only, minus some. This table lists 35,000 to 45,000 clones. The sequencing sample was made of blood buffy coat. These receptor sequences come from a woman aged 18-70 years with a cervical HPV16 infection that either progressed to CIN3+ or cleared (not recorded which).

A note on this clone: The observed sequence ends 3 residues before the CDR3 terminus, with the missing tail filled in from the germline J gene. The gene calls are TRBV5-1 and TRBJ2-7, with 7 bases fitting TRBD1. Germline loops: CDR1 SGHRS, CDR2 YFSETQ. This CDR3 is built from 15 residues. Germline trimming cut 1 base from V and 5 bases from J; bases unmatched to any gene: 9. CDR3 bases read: TGCGCCAGCAGCTTGAATTGGGACAGTAGACACGAG. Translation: CASSLNWDSRHE. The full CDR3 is CASSLNWDSRHEQYF.

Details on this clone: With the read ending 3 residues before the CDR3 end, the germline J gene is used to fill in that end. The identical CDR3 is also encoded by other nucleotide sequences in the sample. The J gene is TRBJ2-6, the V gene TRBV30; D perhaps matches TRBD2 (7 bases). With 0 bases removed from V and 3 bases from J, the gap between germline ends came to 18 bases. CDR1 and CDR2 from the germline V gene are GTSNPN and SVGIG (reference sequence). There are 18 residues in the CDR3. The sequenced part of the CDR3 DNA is TGTGCCTGGAGTGTAAAAGGGACGGGGGGCTATGGGGCCAACGTC. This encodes CAWSVKGTGGYGANV. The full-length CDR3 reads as CAWSVKGTGGYGANVLTF.